This T cell receptor (beta chain) was found in a study of blood T cell repertoires in COVID-19. Study-wide context: COVID-19 samples from acute and convalescent phases originated in the United States, Italy and Spain. From T cells, B-cell-depleted T cells, or PBMCs came the material, which was cDNA or gDNA.

The CDR3 covers 16 residues. V shed 2 bases, J shed 5 bases, and the junction held 8 bases outside the gene matches. Per germline, CDR1 SGHDT and CDR2 YYEEEE. Recruitment covered roughly 22 US areas and drew participants whose ages spanned roughly 18 to 100 years. Participants' reported clinical history set cohort assignment. Clones were read by immunoSEQ multiplex PCR, and TCRdb kept only the in-frame ones, dropping some. The table shows around 250,000 clones, with approximately 85% occurring only once. The specimen sequenced was PBMCs or T cells enriched from blood (not recorded which). The chain carries TRBV5-6 and TRBJ2-1; 9 bases match TRBD2. The clonotype originates from a woman between 50 and 59 years old with acute COVID-19. CDR3 loop: CASSLFGTSIDNEQFF. CDR3 coding DNA: TGTGCCAGCAGCTTATTTGGGACTAGCATCGACAATGAGCAGTTCTTC. Drawing the rest from reference TRBV5-6 and TRBJ2-1, the complete variable domain is DAGVTQSPTHLIKTRGQQVTLRCSPKSGHDTVSWYQQALGQGPQFIFQYYEEEERQRGNFPDRFSGHQFPNYSSELNVNALLLGDSALYLCASSLFGTSIDNEQFFGPGTRLTVL.